What follows are 27 T cell receptor beta chains derived from one specimen sequenced in a study of neurological immune-mediated disorders. A single record per CDR3 protein comes from TCRdb applying MiXCR to the 5' RACE reads. The sample holds 25,000 to 30,000 distinct CDR3 sequences, about 7% seen once. The material sequenced was PBMCs. The receptor source for this set is a woman between 45 and 65 years old in good health.

As concerns this clonotype: A much larger clonotype is one base distant, so this may be a read error. This sequence joins TRBV20-1 and TRBJ1-6; no firm D call. Germline CDR1 is DFQATT and CDR2 is SNEGSKA (reference sequence). This CDR3 spans 18 amino acids. V lost 5 bases, J lost 0 bases, and 20 bases lay in between. CDR3 in DNA: TGCAGTGCTGGGGTTTTAGTCGGACCTAGCTCCTATAATTCACCCCTCCACTTT. Protein sequence: CSAGVLVGPSSYNSPLHF.

This clonotype was observed at least ten times. The chain combines TRBV20-1 with TRBJ2-1; possibly TRBD1 or TRBD2 for D (5 bases each). CDR3 length equals 16 residues. The germline CDR1 and CDR2 sequences are DFQATT and SNEGSKA (reference sequence). Trimming stripped 4 bases from V and 2 bases from J, with 18 bases between. CDR3 nucleotide sequence: TGCAGTGCTACTGAAAACCGGGACCGTACCTACAATGAGCAGTTCTTC. Its translation: CSATENRDRTYNEQFF.

This clonotype was recorded many times. This chain links TRBV9 with TRBJ1-6; 7 nucleotides agree with TRBD1. The ends lost 5 bases at V and 0 bases at J; junction bases unmatched: 8. Germline assignment: CDR1 SGDLS and CDR2 YYNGEE. This CDR3 has 17 residues. This CDR3 is CASSATTGSSYNSPLHF. The CDR3 DNA sequence: TGTGCCAGCAGTGCTACGACAGGGAGCTCCTATAATTCACCCCTCCACTTT.

At least ten counts were recorded for this clonotype. The V gene is TRBV20-1, the J gene TRBJ2-7, with D tentatively TRBD2 (5 bases). The germline V and J ends were trimmed by 4 bases and 2 bases, with 18 bases remaining between them. CDR3 size: 15 residues. Germline CDR1 reads DFQATT; CDR2 reads SNEGSKA (reference sequence). DNA for the CDR3: TGCAGTGCTATCCGATCAGATTCGGGAACCTACGAGCAGTACTTC. Amino acid sequence: CSAIRSDSGTYEQYF.

This clonotype was counted at least ten times. V and J are TRBV7-2 and TRBJ2-7, with 7 bases identical to TRBD2. Unmatched junction bases numbered 10, after V lost 2 bases and J lost 0 bases. The CDR3 totals 17 residues. Germline V gene sequence: CDR1 SGHTA, CDR2 FQGNSA. In DNA, the CDR3 is TGTGCCAGCAGCTTAAAAGTTGCGGGAGTGAGCTCCTACGAGCAGTACTTC. This sequence encodes CASSLKVAGVSSYEQYF.

This clonotype was found many times. The gene calls are TRBV20-1 and TRBJ2-1; 11 bases map to TRBD2. The CDR3 extends over 14 amino acids. Trimming at V came to 4 bases and at J to 4 bases, leaving 3 bases not matched to a gene. Germline lookup yields CDR1 DFQATT and CDR2 SNEGSKA (reference sequence). CDR3 in DNA: TGCAGTGCTAACCGACTAGCGGGGTACAATGAGCAGTTCTTC. The encoded protein is CSANRLAGYNEQFF.

This clonotype was recorded many times. DNA for the CDR3: TGCAGTGCCGCCTCCGATGAGACCCAGTACTTC. This encodes CSAASDETQYF. This chain uses TRBV20-1 with TRBJ2-5; the D is unclear. Germline V gives CDR1 DFQATT, CDR2 SNEGSKA (reference sequence). V lost 6 bases, J lost 5 bases, and 10 bases lay in between. The CDR3 has 11 residues.

This clonotype was observed at least ten times. The chain joins TRBV7-9 to TRBJ2-5; 12 nucleotides align to TRBD2. J gave up 4 bases and V 4 bases, and 4 bases lay outside the gene matches. CDR1 and CDR2 (germline): SEHNR, FQNEAQ (reference sequence). The CDR3 is 15 amino acids. The CDR3 DNA follows: TGTGCCAGCAGCTGGGGACTAGCGGGCGGAGAGACCCAGTACTTC. Translated: CASSWGLAGGETQYF.

This clonotype was recorded many times. V gene TRBV20-1 combines with J gene TRBJ1-5, with 7 bases aligning to TRBD1. V lost 6 bases, J lost 8 bases, and 16 bases stayed unmatched. Germline V CDR1 and CDR2: DFQATT, SNEGSKA (reference sequence). The CDR3 loop spans 15 amino acids. CDR3 DNA sequence: TGCAGTGCCAGGGGGGGGCAGGGAGGAGGTGAGCCCCAGCATTTT. This codes for CSARGGQGGGEPQHF.

In its sample, this clonotype was seen many times. This rearrangement joins TRBV20-1 to TRBJ1-3, with 7 nucleotides matching TRBD1. The V and J ends lost 4 bases and 6 bases, in that order; junction bases with no gene match: 9. This CDR3 spans 14 amino acids. Germline V gene data show CDR1 as DFQATT and CDR2 as SNEGSKA (reference sequence). CDR3 loop: CSATVQGLENTIYF. For the CDR3, the DNA is TGCAGTGCTACCGTACAGGGGTTGGAAAACACCATATATTTT.

In its sample, this clonotype was seen many times. The chain couples TRBV20-1 to TRBJ1-4; no clear D gene. The CDR3 totals 14 residues. The V and J ends lost 5 bases and 3 bases respectively, with 13 bases between them. Looked up from germline, CDR1 is DFQATT and CDR2 is SNEGSKA (reference sequence). The CDR3 nucleotides are TGCAGTGCTGGCCTCCGGGTGCCTAATGAAAAACTGTTTTTT. Amino acid sequence: CSAGLRVPNEKLFF.

This clonotype occurred many times. The rearrangement links TRBV5-1 to TRBJ1-1, with D uncertain. V was trimmed by 3 bases and J by 1 base, leaving 16 bases between them. The V gene's germline CDR1 is SGHRS and CDR2 YFSETQ. CDR3 length: 16 amino acids. CDR3 in DNA: TGCGCCAGCAGCTCCATACCCCAAGCCAGGAACACTGAAGCTTTCTTT. This codes for CASSSIPQARNTEAFF.

There are many counts of this clonotype. The chain joins TRBV14 to TRBJ1-1; perhaps TRBD1 as D (5 bases). The CDR3 runs to 14 residues. Per the germline V gene, CDR1 is SGHDN and CDR2 is FVKESK. Trimming removed 4 bases at V and 4 bases at J, with 13 bases between. The CDR3 nucleotides read TGTGCCAGCAGCCTGGCTCCGGGGGTCACTGAAGCTTTCTTT. Its translation: CASSLAPGVTEAFF.

This clonotype was counted at least ten times. This chain connects TRBV12-3 or TRBV12-4 to TRBJ1-5; D unclear. The CDR3 loop spans 14 amino acids. The germline V and J ends were trimmed by 1 base and 1 base, with 5 bases remaining between them. The CDR3, as DNA: TGTGCCAGCAGTTTAGGTGGCAGCAATCAGCCCCAGCATTTT. Its protein is CASSLGGSNQPQHF.

This clonotype showed up many times. The chain couples TRBV20-1 to TRBJ1-2, with TRBD1 matching 7 bases. The CDR3 runs to 13 residues. CDR1 and CDR2 from the germline V gene are DFQATT and SNEGSKA (reference sequence). V trimming: 4 bases; J trimming: 6 bases; junction bases outside the gene matches: 8. The CDR3, as DNA: TGCAGTGCTACGATTGACAGGGCCCATGGCTACACCTTC. It is translated as CSATIDRAHGYTF.

This clonotype has a count of ten or more. V and J are TRBV20-1 and TRBJ1-2; 7 bases are a match to TRBD1. Trimming took 0 bases from V and 5 from J; bases not matched to a gene: 3. This CDR3 is built from 13 residues. Germline CDR1 and CDR2: DFQATT and SNEGSKA (reference sequence). The CDR3 region is CSARDETGYGYTF. The CDR3 coding sequence is TGCAGTGCTAGAGATGAGACAGGGTATGGCTACACCTTC.

DNA for the CDR3: TGTGCCAGCTCACCACGTGGAGTTCAGCCGACCGGGGAGCTGTTTTTT. This gives the protein CASSPRGVQPTGELFF. The chain joins TRBV18 to TRBJ2-2; D ambiguous. The V end was cut by 1 base, the J end by 5 bases, with 14 bases between. Germline values: CDR1 KGHSH, CDR2 LQKENI. This CDR3 has 16 amino acids.

The table lists this clonotype with many counts. Compared with germline, one end of the junction differs, possibly owing to a read error. In nucleotides, the CDR3 is TGCGCCACCAGCGTTAGGGCCGGCTACGAGCAGTACTTC. It translates to CATSVRAGYEQYF. V is TRBV5-1 and J is TRBJ2-7; D unclear. Germline-derived CDR1 and CDR2 are SGHRS and YFSETQ. CDR3 length: 13 amino acids. Supplemented by reference TRBV5-1 and TRBJ2-7, the full variable domain reads KAGVTQTPRYLIKTRGQQVTLSCSPISGHRSVSWYQQTPGQGLQFLFEYFSETQRNKGNFPGRFSGRQFSNSRSEMNVSTLELGDSALYLCATSVRAGYEQYFGPGTRLTVT.

This clonotype was picked up many times. This rearrangement joins TRBV29-1 to TRBJ2-2; 9 bases line up with TRBD1. V lost 6 bases, J lost 7 bases, and 6 bases stayed unmatched. The CDR3 consists of 13 residues. The V gene's germline CDR1 is SQVTM and CDR2 ANQGSEA. The CDR3 spells CSVQQGAVGELFF. As DNA, the CDR3 is TGCAGCGTACAACAGGGGGCGGTCGGGGAGCTGTTTTTT.

This clonotype occurred many times. The gene calls are TRBV20-1 and TRBJ2-2; TRBD1 aligns across 7 bases. With 1 base clipped from V and 5 bases from J, the junction kept 10 bases outside the gene matches. This CDR3 is 16 amino acids long. The germline gives CDR1 DFQATT, CDR2 SNEGSKA (reference sequence). The CDR3, as DNA: TGCAGTGCTAGAGCCTACGAGGGGGCTTTAACCGGGGAGCTGTTTTTT. Translation gives CSARAYEGALTGELFF.

This clonotype was recorded at least ten times. The chain uses TRBV5-8 and TRBJ1-2, with 7 bases aligning to TRBD1. After removal of 1 base from V and 6 bases from J, the junction contained 15 bases not matched to a gene. This CDR3 comprises 17 residues. CDR1 is SGHTS, CDR2 YDEGEE, per germline. The CDR3 loop is CASSLSIPGTESHGYTF. The CDR3 DNA follows: TGTGCCAGCAGCTTGAGCATACCAGGGACAGAAAGTCATGGCTACACCTTC.

The sample holds one count of this clonotype. A much larger clone lies a single base off, so this may be a read error. The chain carries TRBV12-3 or TRBV12-4 and TRBJ2-4; TRBD1 matches 9 bases. The CDR3 runs to 14 residues. The CDR3 sequence: CARSFQDRGQIQYF. The CDR3 nucleotides are TGTGCCAGAAGTTTTCAGGACAGGGGACAGATTCAGTACTTC.

This clonotype was detected ten times or more. The chain has TRBV20-1 and TRBJ2-3; D is possibly TRBD1 (6 bases). This CDR3 spans 16 amino acids. The V end lost 3 bases, the J end lost 0 bases, and 16 bases lay between the germline ends. The germline V gene encodes CDR1 DFQATT and CDR2 SNEGSKA (reference sequence). The CDR3 DNA reads TGCAGTGCTAGTAGTCAGCAGGGGTCAAGCACAGATACGCAGTATTTT. Amino acid sequence: CSASSQQGSSTDTQYF.

This clonotype was seen repeatedly, ten times or more. This chain connects TRBV12-3 or TRBV12-4 to TRBJ1-1; D ambiguous. Trimming removed 6 bases from V and 0 bases from J, with 11 bases in between. The CDR3 length is 14 residues. The CDR3 DNA reads TGTGCCAGCAGCGGTACACAAATGAACACTGAAGCTTTCTTT. It yields the protein CASSGTQMNTEAFF.

This clonotype was counted many times. The chain recombines TRBV5-6 with TRBJ1-2; 7 bases agree with TRBD1. There are 13 residues in the CDR3. The germline gives CDR1 SGHDT, CDR2 YYEEEE. J lost 6 bases, V lost 2 bases, and 4 bases had no gene match. CDR3 coding DNA: TGTGCCAGCAGCTTTAGACAGGGAGATGGCTACACCTTC. Translated, it gives CASSFRQGDGYTF.

This clonotype was counted at least ten times. J is TRBJ1-1 and V is TRBV14; perhaps TRBD1 as D (5 bases). V lost 4 bases and J 3 bases, leaving 12 bases between the germline ends. Germline lookup yields CDR1 SGHDN and CDR2 FVKESK. The CDR3 is made up of 14 amino acids. The CDR3: CASSLTMGDTEAFF. The CDR3 DNA follows: TGTGCCAGCAGCCTTACGATGGGGGACACTGAAGCTTTCTTT.

In this sample, this clonotype turned up many times. V usage is TRBV20-1 and J usage is TRBJ2-7; D might be TRBD1 (6 bases). The CDR3 contains 12 residues. V shed 6 bases and J shed 2 bases, with 11 bases lying between them. Germline V lookup: CDR1 DFQATT, CDR2 SNEGSKA (reference sequence). The CDR3 DNA is TGCAGTGCGCTCGAGGGGGCCTACGAGCAGTACTTC. Encoded protein: CSALEGAYEQYF.